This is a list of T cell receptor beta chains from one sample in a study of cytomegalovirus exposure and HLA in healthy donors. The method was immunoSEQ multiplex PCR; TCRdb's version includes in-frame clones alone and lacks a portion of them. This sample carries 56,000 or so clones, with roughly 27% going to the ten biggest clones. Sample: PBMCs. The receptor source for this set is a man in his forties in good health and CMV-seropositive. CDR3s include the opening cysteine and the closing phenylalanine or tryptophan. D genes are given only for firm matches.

CDR3: CASSGTGGSVEQFF; DNA: TGCGCCAGCAGCGGAACAGGGGGGTCGGTTGAGCAGTTCTTC; length: 14; J: TRBJ2-1; V: TRBV5-1; D: TRBD1
CDR3: CASSANRGRISGANVLTF; DNA: TGTGCCAGCAGCGCCAACAGGGGGCGAATCTCTGGGGCCAACGTCCTGACTTTC; length: 18; J: TRBJ2-6; V: TRBV9; D: TRBD1
CDR3: CASHQGDEQYF; DNA: TGTGCCAGCCACCAAGGGGACGAGCAGTACTTC; length: 11; J: TRBJ2-7; V: TRBV27; D: .
CDR3: CASSQSSSYEQYF; DNA: TGTGCCAGCAGCCAGTCCTCTTCCTACGAGCAGTACTTC; length: 13; J: TRBJ2-7; V: TRBV4-2; D: .
CDR3: CATSQITDTQYF; DNA: TGTGCCACCAGCCAAATCACAGATACGCAGTATTTT; length: 12; J: TRBJ2-3; V: TRBV15; D: .
CDR3: CASSLPRGGETQYF; DNA: TGTGCCAGCAGCCTCCCCCGGGGGGGGGAGACCCAGTACTTC; length: 14; J: TRBJ2-5; V: TRBV7-9; D: TRBD2
CDR3: CASSLTREETQYF; DNA: TGTGCCAGCAGCTTAACGAGGGAAGAGACCCAGTACTTC; length: 13; J: TRBJ2-5; V: TRBV7-3; D: .
CDR3: CASSQAVEQYF; DNA: TGTGCCAGCAGCCAAGCGGTCGAGCAGTACTTC; length: 11; J: TRBJ2-7; V: TRBV14; D: .
CDR3: CASSLVLGSSTDTQYF; DNA: TGTGCCAGCAGCTTAGTTCTAGGTTCTAGCACAGATACGCAGTATTTT; length: 16; J: TRBJ2-3; V: TRBV7-9; D: .
CDR3: CASSQNSGGGYQETQYF; DNA: TGTGCCAGCAGCCAAAACTCCGGCGGGGGCTACCAAGAGACCCAGTACTTC; length: 17; J: TRBJ2-5; V: TRBV4-2; D: .
CDR3: CASSSDRLHQPQHF; DNA: TGTGCCAGCAGCTCGGACAGACTCCATCAGCCCCAGCATTTT; length: 14; J: TRBJ1-5; V: TRBV7-9; D: .
CDR3: CASSFGLGAGNQPQHF; DNA: TGTGCCAGCAGTTTCGGGCTGGGAGCCGGCAATCAGCCCCAGCATTTT; length: 16; J: TRBJ1-5; V: TRBV27; D: .
CDR3: CASSQEGGSYEQYF; DNA: TGCGCCAGCAGCCAAGAGGGAGGTTCCTACGAGCAGTACTTC; length: 14; J: TRBJ2-7; V: TRBV4-1; D: .
CDR3: CASSRVGSYNSPLHF; DNA: TGTGCCAGCAGCCGGGTCGGGTCCTATAATTCACCCCTCCACTTT; length: 15; J: TRBJ1-6; V: TRBV5-6; D: .